This TCR beta chain was identified during a study of blood T cells in healthy people across ages (dated by TCRdb to about 2015). About the full investigation: In model experiments, template switching captured about one uniquely barcoded TCR beta cDNA molecule for every two T cells. The study measured age-related changes in TCR beta repertoire diversity using deep sequencing normalized with unique cDNA molecular identifiers. The study analyzed two additional independent replicas of 1 million unique cDNA reads from the same blood draw for two donors, one aged 18 to 30 and one aged 80 or older. The donors were divided into four age groups: young (average roughly 17 years), middle-aged (approximately 42), aged (under 70) and long-lived (roughly 82). Overall study outcomes, separate from this receptor: The CMV infection status of donors was not known, potentially confounding age-related changes in expanded clonotypes. Bulk unsorted PBMC profiling prevented conclusive comparison of naive and antigen-experienced compartments. Compared with the aged group, more naive CD4+ T cells, fewer expanded clones and increased TCR diversity were shown by the long-lived group, suggesting age selection. Observed TCR beta diversity per million T cells fell roughly linearly with age, and a significant reduction was already apparent by age roughly 40. Estimates of total diversity from one million sequenced T cells were regarded as lower bounds and underestimates. A strong correlation was found between observed TCR beta diversity and the percentage of naive T cells measured by flow cytometry.

In regard to this clonotype: The antigen it recognizes is unknown. One base away there is no much larger clone; base qualities are not given.

Preparation of the library involved 5' RACE. The run used an Illumina HiSeq 2500. A second PCR of roughly 7 to 11 cycles was performed with a sample-barcoded 5' primer and a J-beta primer mix. A template-switch 5' adaptor carrying 12 random nucleotides introduced a unique molecular identifier onto each TCR beta cDNA molecule. Each sample yielded at least 3 million CDR3-containing paired-end reads. The Mint cDNA synthesis kit, primed by a TRBC-specific oligonucleotide, was used to synthesize first-strand cDNA from all RNA. After uracil-DNA glycosylase treatment, a first 18-cycle PCR used universal primers M1SS and BC2_uni_R on all cDNA. From the authors' description of their analysis: For normalization, 1 million high-quality reads, each with a distinct molecular identifier, were randomly selected from each sample. Instead of being binned into consensus sequences, reads that shared molecular identifiers were thrown out. MiTCR, set to a Q25 quality threshold and the strictest error-elimination algorithm, was used for CDR3 identification, clonotype clustering and error correction. A nonparametric unseen species model with Euler transformation was used to estimate a lower bound on total TCR beta diversity. Using fastp trimming at Q25 and MiXCR clonotype assembly, TCRdb reanalyzed the public sequencing data and kept in-frame beta chains. CDR3 protein sequences are deduplicated, and each keeps its most common genes and DNA. It is TCRdb's table, rather than the study itself, that gives the V and J calls and clone size. The sample table lists 750,000 to 850,000 distinct CDR3 sequences, roughly 25% of them with a count of one. The biggest ten clones account for approximately 3.7% of the sample.

The donors were roughly 40 Caucasian individuals from Russia, aged roughly 6 to 90 years, who were systemically healthy. Each donor gave 8 to 10 milliliters of peripheral blood, drawn into EDTA-treated Vacutainer tubes. Ficoll-Paque density-gradient centrifugation was used to isolate PBMCs, with at least 6.5 million per sample. Trizol reagent was used to extract total RNA from PBMCs, with at least 6 micrograms per sample. The percentages of naive CD45RAhigh/CD27high T cells were determined by flow cytometry on a PBMC aliquot from every donor. The data also belong to a second study, concerning T cells of mothers and their children. The second study's paper adds: The donors were nine systemically healthy Caucasian individuals, made up of three mothers and their six children. cDNA synthesis consumed the entire amount of extracted RNA, loaded at about 1.5 ug RNA in each 15 ul reaction. In the second PCR, the M1S primer introduced both the sample barcodes and 2-4 random nucleotides. Each mother yielded over 9.5 million TCR beta CDR3 reads and each child about 3 million reads. Thymic selection shapes the output of TCR recombination in a similar way in related and unrelated pairs, and inherited differences have a minor effect. Related mother-child pairs always showed normalized repertoire overlap that was slightly higher than in unrelated mother-child pairs, though the difference was never significant. With a sensitivity of approximately 100 clones per million clonotypes, no persistent microchimeric T cell clones were detected. In the study, deep NGS was used to compare the TCR beta repertoires of mothers and children, and features distinguishing related mother-child pairs from unrelated individuals were sought. Mothers averaged about 40 +/- 4 years of age and children averaged roughly 10 +/- 4 years. After adapter ligation with NEBNext reagents, the libraries were sequenced on Illumina HiSeq 2000 with 100+100 nt paired-end reads. To prevent cross-contamination, the mother and child libraries were prepared a month apart and were sequenced in separate runs. For each donor, between roughly 500,000 and 2,100,000 distinct TCR beta clonotypes were identified. Naive TCR beta clonotypes were estimated from low-frequency clonotypes matched to each donor's FACS-determined naive share, without sorting.

The clonotype comes from a boy between 10 and 17 years old in good health. Sequencing was carried out using blood.

The DNA sequence follows: TGTGCCAGCAGCCACACTGCGGGACAGGGGGCAGGGGAGCAGTACTTC. Protein translation: CASSHTAGQGAGEQYF. The receptor chain draws on TRBV7-2 and TRBJ2-1; TRBD1 aligns with 12 central bases. The J call may not be correct, given that the DNA end is closer to TRBJ2-7. There are 16 amino acids in the CDR3, from cysteine to phenylalanine inclusive. Only the CDR3 part of the read is kept: 48 bases, read in frame from the first base. The germline V gene specifies SGHTA as CDR1 and FQGNSA as CDR2.